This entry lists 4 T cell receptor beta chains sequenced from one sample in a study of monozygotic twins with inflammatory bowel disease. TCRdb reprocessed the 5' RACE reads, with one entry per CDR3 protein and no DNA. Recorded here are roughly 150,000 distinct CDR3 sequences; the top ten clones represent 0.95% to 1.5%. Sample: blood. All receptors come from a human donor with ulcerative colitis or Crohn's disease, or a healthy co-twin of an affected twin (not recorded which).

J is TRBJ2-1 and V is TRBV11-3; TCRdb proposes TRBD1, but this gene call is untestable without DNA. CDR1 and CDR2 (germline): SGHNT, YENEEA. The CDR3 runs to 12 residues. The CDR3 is CASSLAQGQQFF.

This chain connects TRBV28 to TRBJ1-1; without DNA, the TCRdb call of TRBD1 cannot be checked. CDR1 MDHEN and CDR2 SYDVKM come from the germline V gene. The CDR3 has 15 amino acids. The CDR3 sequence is CASSWDTRRWTEAFF.

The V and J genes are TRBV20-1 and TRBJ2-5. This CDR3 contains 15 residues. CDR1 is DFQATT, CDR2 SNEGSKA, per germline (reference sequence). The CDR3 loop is CSALTRGAIQETQYF.

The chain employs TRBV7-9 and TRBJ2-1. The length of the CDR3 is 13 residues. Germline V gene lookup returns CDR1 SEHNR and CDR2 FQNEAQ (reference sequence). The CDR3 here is CASSLVVYNEQFF.